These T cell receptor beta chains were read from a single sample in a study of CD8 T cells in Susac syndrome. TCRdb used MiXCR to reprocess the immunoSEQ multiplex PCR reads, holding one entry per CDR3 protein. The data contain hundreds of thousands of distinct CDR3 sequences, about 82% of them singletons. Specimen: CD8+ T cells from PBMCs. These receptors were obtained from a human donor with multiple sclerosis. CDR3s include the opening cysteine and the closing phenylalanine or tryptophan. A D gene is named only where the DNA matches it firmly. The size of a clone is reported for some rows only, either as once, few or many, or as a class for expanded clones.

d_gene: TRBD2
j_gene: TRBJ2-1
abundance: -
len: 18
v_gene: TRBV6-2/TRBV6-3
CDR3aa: CASSFPGWTSGTYNEQFF
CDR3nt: TGTGCCAGCAGTTTTCCGGGATGGACTAGCGGGACTTACAATGAGCAGTTCTTC

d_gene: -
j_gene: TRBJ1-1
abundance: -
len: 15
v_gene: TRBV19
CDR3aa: CASRGNRLMNTEAFF
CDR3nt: TGTGCCAGTAGGGGGAACAGGCTGATGAACACTGAAGCTTTCTTT

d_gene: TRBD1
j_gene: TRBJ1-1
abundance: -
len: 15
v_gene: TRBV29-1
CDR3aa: CSVEIRDRGVAEAFF
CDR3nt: TGCAGCGTGGAGATTAGGGACAGGGGAGTCGCTGAAGCTTTCTTT

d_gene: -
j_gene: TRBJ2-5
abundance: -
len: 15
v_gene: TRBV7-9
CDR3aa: CASNYYRRERETQYF
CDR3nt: TGTGCCAGCAATTATTACCGGCGGGAACGGGAGACCCAGTACTTC

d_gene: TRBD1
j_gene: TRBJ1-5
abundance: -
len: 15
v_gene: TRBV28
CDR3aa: CASNHRGWGNQPQHF
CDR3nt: TGTGCCAGTAACCACAGGGGTTGGGGCAATCAGCCCCAGCATTTT

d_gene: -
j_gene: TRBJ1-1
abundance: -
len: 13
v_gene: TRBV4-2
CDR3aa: CASSQGPATEAFF
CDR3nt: TGTGCCAGCAGCCAAGGACCGGCCACTGAAGCTTTCTTT

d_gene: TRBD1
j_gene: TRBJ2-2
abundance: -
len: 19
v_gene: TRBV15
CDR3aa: CATSGGQGGARRSTGELFF
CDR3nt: TGTGCCACCAGCGGGGGACAGGGAGGCGCTAGGAGGAGCACCGGGGAGCTGTTTTTT

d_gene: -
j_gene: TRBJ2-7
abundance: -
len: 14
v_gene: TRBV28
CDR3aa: CASSFNEGYYEQYF
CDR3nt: TGTGCCAGCAGTTTCAATGAGGGTTACTACGAGCAGTACTTC

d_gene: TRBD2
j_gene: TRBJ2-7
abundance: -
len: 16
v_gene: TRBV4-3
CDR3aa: CASSPNFPSGSYEQYF
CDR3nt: TGCGCCAGCAGCCCAAACTTTCCTAGCGGCTCCTACGAGCAGTACTTC

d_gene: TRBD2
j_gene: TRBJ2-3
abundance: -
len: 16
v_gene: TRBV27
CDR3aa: CAPLSSSGRVADTQYF
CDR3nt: TGTGCTCCTCTTTCCTCTAGCGGGAGGGTCGCAGATACGCAGTATTTT

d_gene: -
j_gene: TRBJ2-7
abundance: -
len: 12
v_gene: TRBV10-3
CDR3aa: CAIRRGLHEQYF
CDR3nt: TGTGCCATCAGACGGGGGTTGCACGAGCAGTACTTC

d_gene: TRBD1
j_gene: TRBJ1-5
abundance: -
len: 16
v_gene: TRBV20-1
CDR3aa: CSATDRVNIRNQPQHF
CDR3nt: TGCAGTGCTACTGACAGGGTAAATATTCGCAATCAGCCCCAGCATTTT

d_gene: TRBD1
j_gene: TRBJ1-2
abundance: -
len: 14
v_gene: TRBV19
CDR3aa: CASTSSGGWNGYTF
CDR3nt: TGTGCCAGTACATCCTCAGGGGGCTGGAATGGCTACACCTTC

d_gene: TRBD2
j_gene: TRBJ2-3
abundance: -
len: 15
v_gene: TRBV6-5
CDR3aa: CASSRLAGGSDTQYF
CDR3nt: TGTGCCAGCAGTCGACTAGCGGGAGGGTCTGATACGCAGTATTTT

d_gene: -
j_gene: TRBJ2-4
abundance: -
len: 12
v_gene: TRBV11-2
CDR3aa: CASSFREDIQYF
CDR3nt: TGTGCCAGCAGCTTCAGGGAGGACATTCAGTACTTC

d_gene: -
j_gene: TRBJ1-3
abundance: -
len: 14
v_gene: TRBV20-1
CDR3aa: CSARGGASGNTIYF
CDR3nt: TGCAGTGCTAGGGGAGGGGCGTCCGGAAACACCATATATTTT

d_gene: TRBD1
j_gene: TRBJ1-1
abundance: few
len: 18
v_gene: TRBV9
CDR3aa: CASSARDRALPGDTEAFF
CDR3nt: TGTGCCAGCAGCGCCCGGGACAGGGCGCTACCGGGGGACACTGAAGCTTTCTTT

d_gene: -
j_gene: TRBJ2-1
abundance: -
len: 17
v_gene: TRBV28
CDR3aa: CASSKPKTEIRNNEQFF
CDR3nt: TGTGCCAGCAGTAAACCAAAGACAGAGATAAGGAACAATGAGCAGTTCTTC

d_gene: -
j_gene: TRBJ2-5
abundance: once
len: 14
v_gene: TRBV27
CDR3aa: CASSLLGWQETQYF
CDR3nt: TGTGCCAGCAGTTTATTAGGTTGGCAAGAGACCCAGTACTTC

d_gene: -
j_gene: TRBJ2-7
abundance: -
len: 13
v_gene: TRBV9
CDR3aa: CASSGQGTNEQYF
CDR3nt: TGTGCCAGCAGCGGGCAGGGGACGAACGAGCAGTACTTC

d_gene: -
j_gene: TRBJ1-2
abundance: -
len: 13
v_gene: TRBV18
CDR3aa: CASSPSGVDGYTF
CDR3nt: TGTGCCAGCTCACCCTCAGGGGTGGATGGCTACACCTTC

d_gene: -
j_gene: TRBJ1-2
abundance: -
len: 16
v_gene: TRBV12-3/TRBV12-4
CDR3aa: CASSLFTGAPNYGYTF
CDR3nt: TGTGCCAGCAGTTTATTTACAGGCGCCCCTAACTATGGCTACACCTTC

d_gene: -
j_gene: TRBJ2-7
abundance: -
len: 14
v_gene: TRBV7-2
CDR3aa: CASSFGRVDYEQYF
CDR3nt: TGTGCCAGCAGCTTTGGTAGGGTAGACTACGAGCAGTACTTC

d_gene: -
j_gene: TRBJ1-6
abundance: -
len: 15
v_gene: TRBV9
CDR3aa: CASSVRGTYNSPLHF
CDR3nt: TGTGCCAGCAGCGTAAGGGGGACTTATAATTCACCCCTCCACTTT

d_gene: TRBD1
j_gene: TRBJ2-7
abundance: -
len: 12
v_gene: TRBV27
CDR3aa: CAIGQGSYEQYF
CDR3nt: TGTGCCATCGGACAGGGCTCCTACGAGCAGTACTTC

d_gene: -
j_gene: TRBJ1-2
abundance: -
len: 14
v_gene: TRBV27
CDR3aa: CASTPRGTNYGYTF
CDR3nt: TGTGCCAGCACCCCGAGGGGGACTAACTATGGCTACACCTTC

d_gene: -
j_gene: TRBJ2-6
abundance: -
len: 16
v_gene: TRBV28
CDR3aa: CASTAQQGSGANVLTF
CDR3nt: TGTGCCAGCACCGCCCAACAGGGCAGTGGGGCCAACGTCCTGACTTTC

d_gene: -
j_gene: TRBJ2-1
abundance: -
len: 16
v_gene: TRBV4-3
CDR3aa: CASSQEREQAYNEQFF
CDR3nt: TGCGCCAGCAGCCAAGAAAGGGAACAGGCGTACAATGAGCAGTTCTTC

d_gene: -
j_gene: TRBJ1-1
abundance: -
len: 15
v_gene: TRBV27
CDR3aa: CASSFWATGNTEAFF
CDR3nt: TGTGCCAGCAGTTTTTGGGCAACAGGGAACACTGAAGCTTTCTTT

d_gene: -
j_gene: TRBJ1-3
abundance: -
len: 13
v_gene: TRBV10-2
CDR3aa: CASSEIDGNTIYF
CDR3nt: TGCGCCAGCAGTGAAATCGATGGAAACACCATATATTTT

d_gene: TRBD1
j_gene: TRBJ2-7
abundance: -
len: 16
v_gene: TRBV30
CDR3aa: CAWSPSWTGGSYEQYF
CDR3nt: TGTGCCTGGAGTCCCTCCTGGACAGGGGGCTCCTACGAGCAGTACTTC

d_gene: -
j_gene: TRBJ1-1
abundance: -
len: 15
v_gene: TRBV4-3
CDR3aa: CASSQDPRGDTEAFF
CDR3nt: TGCGCCAGCAGCCAAGACCCCAGGGGAGACACTGAAGCTTTCTTT

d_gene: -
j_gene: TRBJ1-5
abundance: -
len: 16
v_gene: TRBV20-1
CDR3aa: CSARDPGRYSNQPQHF
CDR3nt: TGCAGTGCTAGAGATCCCGGACGCTATAGCAATCAGCCCCAGCATTTT

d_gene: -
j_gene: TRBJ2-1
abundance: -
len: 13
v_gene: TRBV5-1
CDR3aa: CASSGDGAHEQFF
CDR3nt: TGCGCCAGCAGCGGGGACGGAGCCCATGAGCAGTTCTTC

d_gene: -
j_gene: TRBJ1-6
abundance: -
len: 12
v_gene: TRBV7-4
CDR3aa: CASSLGVSPLHF
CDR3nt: TGTGCCAGCAGCCTAGGGGTATCACCCCTCCACTTT

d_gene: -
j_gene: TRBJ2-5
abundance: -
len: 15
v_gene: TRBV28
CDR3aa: CASSRDGGLDGTQYF
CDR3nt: TGTGCCAGCAGCCGAGATGGAGGGTTGGACGGGACCCAGTACTTC

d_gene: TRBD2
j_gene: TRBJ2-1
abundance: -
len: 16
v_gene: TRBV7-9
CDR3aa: CASAPSGRPIYNEQFF
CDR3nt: TGTGCCAGCGCCCCTAGCGGGAGGCCGATCTACAATGAGCAGTTCTTC

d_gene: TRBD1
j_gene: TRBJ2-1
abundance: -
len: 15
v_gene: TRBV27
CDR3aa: CASSPGTGTYNEQFF
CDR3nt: TGTGCCAGCAGTCCCGGGACAGGGACGTACAATGAGCAGTTCTTC

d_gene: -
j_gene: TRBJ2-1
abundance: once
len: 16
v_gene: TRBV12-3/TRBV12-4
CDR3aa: CASSFPDGSSYNEQFF
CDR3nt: TGTGCCAGCAGTTTCCCGGACGGGAGCTCCTACAATGAGCAGTTCTTC

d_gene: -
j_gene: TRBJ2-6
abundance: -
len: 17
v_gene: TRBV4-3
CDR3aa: CASSHDEEVAGANVLTF
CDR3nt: TGCGCCAGCAGCCACGATGAGGAGGTTGCTGGGGCCAACGTCCTGACTTTC

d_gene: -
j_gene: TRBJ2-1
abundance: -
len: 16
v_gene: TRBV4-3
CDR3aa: CASSPSAALEFNEQFF
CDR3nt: TGCGCCAGCAGTCCTTCGGCGGCACTAGAGTTTAATGAGCAGTTCTTC

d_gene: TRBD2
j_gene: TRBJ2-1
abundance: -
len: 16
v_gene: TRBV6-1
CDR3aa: CASRTSLAGGFNEQFF
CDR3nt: TGTGCCAGCAGAACATCCTTAGCGGGAGGTTTCAATGAGCAGTTCTTC

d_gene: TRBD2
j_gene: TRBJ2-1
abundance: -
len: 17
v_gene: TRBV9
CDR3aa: CASSFWPGLAAYNEQFF
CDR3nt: TGTGCCAGCAGCTTCTGGCCGGGACTAGCGGCCTACAATGAGCAGTTCTTC

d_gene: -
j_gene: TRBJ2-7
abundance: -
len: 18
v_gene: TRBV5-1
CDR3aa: CASSLQRFSSTGIYEQYF
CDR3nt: TGCGCCAGCAGCTTGCAACGGTTTAGCTCGACAGGTATCTACGAGCAGTACTTC

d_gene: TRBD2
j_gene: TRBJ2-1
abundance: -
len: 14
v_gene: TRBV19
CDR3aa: CASLKAGAGGEQFF
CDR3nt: TGTGCCAGTCTGAAAGCGGGAGCCGGGGGTGAGCAGTTCTTC

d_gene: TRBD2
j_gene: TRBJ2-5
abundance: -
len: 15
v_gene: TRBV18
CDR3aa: CASSLRLAEQETQYF
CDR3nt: TGTGCCAGCTCACTTCGACTAGCGGAGCAAGAGACCCAGTACTTC

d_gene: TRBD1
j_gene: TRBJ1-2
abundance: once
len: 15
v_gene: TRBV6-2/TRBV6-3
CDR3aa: CASSSFQGANYGYTF
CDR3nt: TGTGCCAGCAGTTCCTTTCAGGGGGCGAACTATGGCTACACCTTC

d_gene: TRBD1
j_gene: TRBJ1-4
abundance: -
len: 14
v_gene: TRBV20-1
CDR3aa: CSAGWDRYSEKLFF
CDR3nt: TGCAGTGCTGGCTGGGACAGATATTCTGAAAAACTGTTTTTT

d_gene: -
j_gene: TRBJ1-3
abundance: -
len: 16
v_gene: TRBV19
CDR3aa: CASSILSASVRNTIYF
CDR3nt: TGTGCCAGTAGTATCCTATCGGCCTCGGTGAGAAACACCATATATTTT

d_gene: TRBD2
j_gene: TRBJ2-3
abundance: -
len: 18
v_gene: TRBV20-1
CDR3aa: CSALLGGIRRDGTDTQYF
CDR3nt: TGCAGTGCTCTTCTCGGGGGGATCCGGAGGGACGGCACAGATACGCAGTATTTT

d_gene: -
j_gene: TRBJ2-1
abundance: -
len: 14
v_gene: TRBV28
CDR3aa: CASSSPTDYNEQFF
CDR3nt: TGTGCCAGCAGCTCCCCGACAGATTACAATGAGCAGTTCTTC

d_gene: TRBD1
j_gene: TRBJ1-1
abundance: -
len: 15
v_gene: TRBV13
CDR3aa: CASSFTGTGVSEAFF
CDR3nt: TGTGCCAGCAGCTTCACCGGGACAGGTGTATCTGAAGCTTTCTTT

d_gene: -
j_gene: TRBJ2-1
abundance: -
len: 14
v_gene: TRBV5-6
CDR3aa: CASSLEVGYNEQFF
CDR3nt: TGTGCCAGCAGCTTGGAGGTAGGGTACAATGAGCAGTTCTTC

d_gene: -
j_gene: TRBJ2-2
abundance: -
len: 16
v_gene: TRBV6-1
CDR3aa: CASSLIGDRAVEELFF
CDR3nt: TGTGCCAGCAGCCTAATTGGGGATAGGGCGGTGGAGGAGCTGTTTTTT

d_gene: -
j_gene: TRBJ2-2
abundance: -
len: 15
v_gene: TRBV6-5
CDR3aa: CASSSHDRKDGELFF
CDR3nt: TGTGCCAGCAGTTCACATGACAGGAAGGACGGGGAGCTGTTTTTT